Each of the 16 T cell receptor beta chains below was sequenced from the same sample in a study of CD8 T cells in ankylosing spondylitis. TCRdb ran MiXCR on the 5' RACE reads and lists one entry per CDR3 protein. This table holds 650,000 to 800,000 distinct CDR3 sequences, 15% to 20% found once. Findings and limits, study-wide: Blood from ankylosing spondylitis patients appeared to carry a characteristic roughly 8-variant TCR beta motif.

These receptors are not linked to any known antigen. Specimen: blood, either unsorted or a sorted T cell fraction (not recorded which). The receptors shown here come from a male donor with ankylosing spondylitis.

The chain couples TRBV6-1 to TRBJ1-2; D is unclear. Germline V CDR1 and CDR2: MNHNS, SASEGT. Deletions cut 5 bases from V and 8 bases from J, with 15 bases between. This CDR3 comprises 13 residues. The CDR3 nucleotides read TGTGCCAGCAGTATTCGGACGGCCGCAGGCTACACCTTC. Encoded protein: CASSIRTAAGYTF.

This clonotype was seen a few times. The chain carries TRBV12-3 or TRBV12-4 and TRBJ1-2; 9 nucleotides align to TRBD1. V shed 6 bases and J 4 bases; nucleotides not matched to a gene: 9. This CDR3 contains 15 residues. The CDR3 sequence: CASSQGTGSAYGYTF. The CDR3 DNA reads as TGTGCCAGCAGCCAAGGGACAGGGAGTGCCTATGGCTACACCTTC.

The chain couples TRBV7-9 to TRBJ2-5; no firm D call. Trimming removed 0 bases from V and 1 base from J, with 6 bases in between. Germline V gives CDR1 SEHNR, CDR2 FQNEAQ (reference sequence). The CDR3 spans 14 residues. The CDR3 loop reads CASSLAGSQETQYF. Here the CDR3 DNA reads TGTGCCAGCAGCTTAGCGGGTAGCCAAGAGACCCAGTACTTC.

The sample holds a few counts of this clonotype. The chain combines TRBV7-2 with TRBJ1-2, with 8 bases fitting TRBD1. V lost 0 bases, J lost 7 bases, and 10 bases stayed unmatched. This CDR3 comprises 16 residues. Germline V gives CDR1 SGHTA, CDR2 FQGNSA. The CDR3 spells CASSLAGVDRVSGYTF. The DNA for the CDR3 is TGTGCCAGCAGCTTAGCTGGTGTGGACAGGGTTTCTGGCTACACCTTC.

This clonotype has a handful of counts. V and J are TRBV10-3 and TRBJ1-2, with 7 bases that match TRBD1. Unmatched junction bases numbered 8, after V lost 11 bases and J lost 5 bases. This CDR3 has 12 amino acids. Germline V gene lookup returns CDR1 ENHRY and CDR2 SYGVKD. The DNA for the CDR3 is TGTGCCGTCTATCAGGGACAGTATGGCTACACCTTC. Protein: CAVYQGQYGYTF.

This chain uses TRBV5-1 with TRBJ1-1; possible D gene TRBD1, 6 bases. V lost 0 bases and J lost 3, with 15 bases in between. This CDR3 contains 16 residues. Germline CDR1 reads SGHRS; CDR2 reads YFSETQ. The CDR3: CASSLVPGEFDTEAFF. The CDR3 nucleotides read TGCGCCAGCAGCTTGGTTCCAGGGGAATTTGACACTGAAGCTTTCTTT.

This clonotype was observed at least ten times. The chain's CDR3 is CASSPSGTENQPQHF. CDR3 DNA: TGCGCCAGCAGCCCAAGCGGGACAGAGAATCAGCCCCAGCATTTT. This chain joins TRBV4-1 and TRBJ1-5, with TRBD1 matching 7 bases. This CDR3 is 15 amino acids long. Germline CDR1 is MGHRA and CDR2 is YSYEKL. The V and J ends lost 4 bases and 4 bases, in that order; junction bases with no gene match: 7.

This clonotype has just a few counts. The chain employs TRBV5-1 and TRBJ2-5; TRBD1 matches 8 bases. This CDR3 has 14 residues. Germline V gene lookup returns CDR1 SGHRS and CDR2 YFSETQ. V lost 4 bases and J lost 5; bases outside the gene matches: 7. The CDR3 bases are TGCGCCAGCAGCGTCAGGGGGCGAGGGGAGACCCAGTACTTC. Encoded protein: CASSVRGRGETQYF.

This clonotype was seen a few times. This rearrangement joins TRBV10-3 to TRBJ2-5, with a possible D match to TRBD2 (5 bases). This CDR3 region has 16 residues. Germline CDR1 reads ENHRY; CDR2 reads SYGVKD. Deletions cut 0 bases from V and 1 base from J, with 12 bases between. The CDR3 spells CAISESGGRFQETQYF. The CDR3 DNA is TGTGCCATCAGTGAGTCAGGAGGCAGATTCCAAGAGACCCAGTACTTC.

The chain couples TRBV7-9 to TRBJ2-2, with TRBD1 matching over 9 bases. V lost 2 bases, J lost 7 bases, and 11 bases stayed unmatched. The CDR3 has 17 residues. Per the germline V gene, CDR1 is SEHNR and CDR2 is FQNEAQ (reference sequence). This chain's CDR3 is CASSLTGQGLPGGELFF. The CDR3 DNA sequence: TGTGCCAGCAGCTTAACGGGACAGGGACTCCCCGGCGGGGAGCTGTTTTTT.

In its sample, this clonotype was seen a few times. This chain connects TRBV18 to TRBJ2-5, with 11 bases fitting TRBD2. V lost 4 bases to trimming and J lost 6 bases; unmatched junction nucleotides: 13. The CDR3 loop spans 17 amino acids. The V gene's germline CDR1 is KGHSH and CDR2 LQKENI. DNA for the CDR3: TGTGCCAGCTCACAACTAGCGGGAGCCACTAAGAGTCAGACCCAGTACTTC. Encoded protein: CASSQLAGATKSQTQYF.

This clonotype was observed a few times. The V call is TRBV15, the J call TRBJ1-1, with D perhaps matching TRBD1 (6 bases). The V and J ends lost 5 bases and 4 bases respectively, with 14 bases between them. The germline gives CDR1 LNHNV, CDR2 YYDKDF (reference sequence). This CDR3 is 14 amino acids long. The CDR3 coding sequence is TGTGCCACCAGCGGGGGACATCAAGTCACTGAAGCTTTCTTT. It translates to CATSGGHQVTEAFF.

The CDR3 reads CASSGRGGYTF. The CDR3 coding sequence is TGTGCCAGCAGTGGAAGGGGTGGCTACACCTTC. V gene TRBV6-5 combines with J gene TRBJ1-2; weak D call: TRBD1 (5 bases). Per the germline V gene, CDR1 is MNHEY and CDR2 is SVGAGI. The length of the CDR3 is 11 residues. Between the trimmed V and J ends, which lost 5 bases and 7 bases, there was a span of 8 bases.

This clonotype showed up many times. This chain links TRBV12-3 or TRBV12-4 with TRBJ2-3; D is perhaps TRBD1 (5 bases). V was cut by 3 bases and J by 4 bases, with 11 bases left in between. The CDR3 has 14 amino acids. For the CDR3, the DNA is TGTGCCAGCAGTTTGAGGCAGGGTCCAGATACGCAGTATTTT. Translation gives CASSLRQGPDTQYF.

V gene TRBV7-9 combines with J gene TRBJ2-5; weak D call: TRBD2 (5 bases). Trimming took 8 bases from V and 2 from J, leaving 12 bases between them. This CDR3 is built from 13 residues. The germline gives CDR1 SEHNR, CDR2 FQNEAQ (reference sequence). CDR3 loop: CASEELVQETQYF. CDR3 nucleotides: TGTGCCAGCGAGGAACTAGTACAAGAGACCCAGTACTTC.

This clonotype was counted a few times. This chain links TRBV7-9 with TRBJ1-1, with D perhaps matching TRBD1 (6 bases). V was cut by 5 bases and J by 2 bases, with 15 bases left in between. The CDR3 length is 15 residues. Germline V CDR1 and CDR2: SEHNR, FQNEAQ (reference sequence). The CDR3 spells CASSPPRTENTEAFF. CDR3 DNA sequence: TGTGCCAGCAGCCCCCCTAGGACAGAAAACACTGAAGCTTTCTTT. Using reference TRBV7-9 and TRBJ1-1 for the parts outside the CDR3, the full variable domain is DTGVSQNPRHKITKRGQNVTFRCDPISEHNRLYWYRQTLGQGPEFLTYFQNEAQLEKSRLLSDRFSAERPKGSFSTLEIQRTEQGDSAMYLCASSPPRTENTEAFFGQGTRLTVV.